This is a list of T cell receptor beta chains from one sample in a study of shared clonotypes between healthy human individuals. Only in-frame clones appear in the TCRdb table, and some are missing; sequencing was by immunoSEQ multiplex PCR. Among around 2.1 million clones listed, nearly 97% were seen once. Material for sequencing was naive CD4+ T cells sorted from blood. Receptors were obtained from a man younger than 35 in good health. The CDR3 runs from the conserved cysteine through the conserved F or W. Each record gives: V gene, J gene, D gene, CDR3 length, clone size, CDR3 protein, CDR3 DNA. A D gene is named only where the DNA matches it firmly. Expanded clones are given a class, and other clones once, few, many or no size at all.

V gene: TRBV28; J gene: TRBJ2-7; D gene: TRBD2; CDR3 length: 15; clone size: -; CDR3 protein: CASSSSGGGSYEQYF; CDR3 DNA: TGTGCCAGCAGTTCCTCTGGCGGGGGATCCTACGAGCAGTACTTC
V gene: TRBV5-1; J gene: TRBJ2-1; D gene: TRBD2; CDR3 length: 18; clone size: -; CDR3 protein: CASSWTSGRAGLIVEQFF; CDR3 DNA: TGCGCCAGCAGCTGGACTAGCGGGAGGGCCGGTTTAATTGTTGAGCAGTTCTTC
V gene: TRBV2; J gene: TRBJ2-7; D gene: -; CDR3 length: 11; clone size: few; CDR3 protein: CASSEGYEQYF; CDR3 DNA: TGTGCCAGCAGTGAAGGGTACGAGCAGTACTTC
V gene: TRBV9; J gene: TRBJ1-2; D gene: -; CDR3 length: 13; clone size: -; CDR3 protein: CASSVGVNYGYTF; CDR3 DNA: TGTGCCAGCAGCGTAGGGGTTAACTATGGCTACACCTTC
V gene: TRBV6-6; J gene: TRBJ2-3; D gene: -; CDR3 length: 15; clone size: -; CDR3 protein: CASSLGGLGTDTQYF; CDR3 DNA: TGTGCCAGCAGTCTGGGGGGGCTAGGCACAGATACGCAGTATTTT
V gene: TRBV11-3; J gene: TRBJ2-7; D gene: TRBD1; CDR3 length: 15; clone size: once; CDR3 protein: CASSLRTGSSYEQYF; CDR3 DNA: TGTGCCAGCAGCTTAAGGACAGGGAGCTCCTACGAGCAGTACTTC
V gene: TRBV28; J gene: TRBJ2-1; D gene: -; CDR3 length: 14; clone size: -; CDR3 protein: CASRRDAVSNEQFF; CDR3 DNA: TGTGCCAGCAGGAGGGACGCCGTGTCCAATGAGCAGTTCTTC
V gene: TRBV10-2; J gene: TRBJ1-5; D gene: TRBD1; CDR3 length: 18; clone size: -; CDR3 protein: CASSDALTGTGARQPQHF; CDR3 DNA: TGCGCCAGCAGTGACGCCTTAACCGGGACAGGGGCACGTCAGCCCCAGCATTTT
V gene: TRBV13; J gene: TRBJ1-6; D gene: -; CDR3 length: 15; clone size: -; CDR3 protein: CASSGGQGSWSPLHF; CDR3 DNA: TGTGCCAGCAGCGGCGGGCAGGGATCGTGGTCACCCCTCCACTTT
V gene: TRBV6-1; J gene: TRBJ2-5; D gene: TRBD1; CDR3 length: 15; clone size: -; CDR3 protein: CASSRPRTGQETQYF; CDR3 DNA: TGTGCCAGCAGCCGACCCCGGACAGGTCAAGAGACCCAGTACTTC
V gene: TRBV6-1; J gene: TRBJ1-6; D gene: TRBD1; CDR3 length: 13; clone size: -; CDR3 protein: CASSVGQNSPLHF; CDR3 DNA: TGTGCCAGCAGTGTGGGACAGAATTCACCCCTCCACTTT
V gene: TRBV25-1; J gene: TRBJ2-2; D gene: -; CDR3 length: 15; clone size: once; CDR3 protein: CASRGSGANTGELFF; CDR3 DNA: TGTGCCAGCAGAGGGAGTGGGGCGAACACCGGGGAGCTGTTTTTT
V gene: TRBV2; J gene: TRBJ2-1; D gene: -; CDR3 length: 12; clone size: -; CDR3 protein: CASRDSYNEQFF; CDR3 DNA: TGTGCCAGCAGGGACTCCTACAATGAGCAGTTCTTC
V gene: TRBV5-1; J gene: TRBJ1-4; D gene: TRBD1; CDR3 length: 15; clone size: -; CDR3 protein: CASSADRGREEKLFF; CDR3 DNA: TGCGCCAGCAGCGCAGACAGGGGGCGAGAGGAAAAACTGTTTTTT
V gene: TRBV30; J gene: TRBJ2-1; D gene: TRBD2; CDR3 length: 14; clone size: once; CDR3 protein: CAWSGLAGDNEQFF; CDR3 DNA: TGTGCCTGGAGCGGACTAGCGGGAGACAATGAGCAGTTCTTC
V gene: TRBV4-1; J gene: TRBJ2-1; D gene: TRBD1; CDR3 length: 15; clone size: -; CDR3 protein: CASSQPRDRGNEQFF; CDR3 DNA: TGCGCCAGCAGCCAACCACGGGACAGGGGGAATGAGCAGTTCTTC
V gene: TRBV6-6; J gene: TRBJ1-4; D gene: TRBD1; CDR3 length: 15; clone size: -; CDR3 protein: CASSYSAGGAEKLFF; CDR3 DNA: TGTGCCAGCAGTTACTCGGCAGGGGGAGCCGAAAAACTGTTTTTT
V gene: TRBV9; J gene: TRBJ2-5; D gene: TRBD1; CDR3 length: 16; clone size: -; CDR3 protein: CASSTSAGGGLETQYF; CDR3 DNA: TGTGCCAGCAGCACCTCAGCAGGGGGCGGGCTGGAGACCCAGTACTTC
V gene: TRBV2; J gene: TRBJ2-5; D gene: -; CDR3 length: 13; clone size: -; CDR3 protein: CASGIWGAETQYF; CDR3 DNA: TGTGCCAGCGGGATTTGGGGGGCAGAGACCCAGTACTTC
V gene: TRBV16; J gene: TRBJ2-7; D gene: -; CDR3 length: 14; clone size: -; CDR3 protein: CASSQFRADYEQYF; CDR3 DNA: TGTGCCAGCAGCCAATTCAGGGCAGACTACGAGCAGTACTTC
V gene: TRBV5-1; J gene: TRBJ2-6; D gene: -; CDR3 length: 17; clone size: -; CDR3 protein: CASSLDGRASGANVLTF; CDR3 DNA: TGCGCCAGCAGCTTGGACGGTCGGGCCTCTGGGGCCAACGTCCTGACTTTC
V gene: TRBV11-3; J gene: TRBJ2-5; D gene: TRBD1; CDR3 length: 15; clone size: -; CDR3 protein: CASSQGDRGQETQYF; CDR3 DNA: TGTGCCAGCAGTCAGGGGGACAGGGGGCAGGAGACCCAGTACTTC
V gene: TRBV6-1; J gene: TRBJ2-7; D gene: -; CDR3 length: 14; clone size: -; CDR3 protein: CASSELRQFYEQYF; CDR3 DNA: TGTGCCAGCAGTGAATTGCGCCAATTCTACGAGCAGTACTTC
V gene: TRBV2; J gene: TRBJ2-3; D gene: -; CDR3 length: 14; clone size: -; CDR3 protein: CASSGSLSTDTQYF; CDR3 DNA: TGTGCCAGCAGTGGAAGCCTAAGCACAGATACGCAGTATTTT
V gene: TRBV7-2; J gene: TRBJ2-6; D gene: -; CDR3 length: 15; clone size: -; CDR3 protein: CASSFTGPGANVLTF; CDR3 DNA: TGTGCCAGCAGCTTCACAGGGCCGGGGGCCAACGTCCTGACTTTC
V gene: TRBV7-9; J gene: TRBJ2-7; D gene: TRBD2; CDR3 length: 18; clone size: -; CDR3 protein: CASSIGLAGGRSSYEQYF; CDR3 DNA: TGTGCCAGCAGCATCGGACTAGCGGGGGGGAGGAGCTCCTACGAGCAGTACTTC
V gene: TRBV19; J gene: TRBJ2-7; D gene: TRBD2; CDR3 length: 17; clone size: -; CDR3 protein: CASSLGSTSGSSYEQYF; CDR3 DNA: TGTGCCAGTAGTTTAGGGTCGACTAGCGGGAGCTCCTACGAGCAGTACTTC
V gene: TRBV7-9; J gene: TRBJ2-2; D gene: -; CDR3 length: 14; clone size: -; CDR3 protein: CASSISARLGELFF; CDR3 DNA: TGTGCCAGCAGTATATCGGCCCGTTTGGGGGAGCTGTTTTTT
V gene: TRBV4-1; J gene: TRBJ1-5; D gene: -; CDR3 length: 13; clone size: -; CDR3 protein: CASSQVITSPQHF; CDR3 DNA: TGCGCCAGCAGCCAGGTGATTACATCGCCCCAGCATTTT
V gene: TRBV5-8; J gene: TRBJ1-5; D gene: -; CDR3 length: 16; clone size: -; CDR3 protein: CASSLMFGDSNQPQHF; CDR3 DNA: TGTGCCAGCAGCTTAATGTTCGGCGATAGCAATCAGCCCCAGCATTTT
V gene: TRBV6-1; J gene: TRBJ2-1; D gene: TRBD2; CDR3 length: 14; clone size: -; CDR3 protein: CASSSRLAGNEQFF; CDR3 DNA: TGTGCCAGCAGTTCAAGACTAGCGGGCAATGAGCAGTTCTTC
V gene: TRBV9; J gene: TRBJ2-5; D gene: TRBD2; CDR3 length: 16; clone size: -; CDR3 protein: CASSPAIAGGRKTQYF; CDR3 DNA: TGTGCCAGCAGTCCCGCTATCGCGGGAGGTAGAAAGACCCAGTACTTC
V gene: TRBV7-6; J gene: TRBJ1-4; D gene: -; CDR3 length: 17; clone size: -; CDR3 protein: CASSPDAQPVYNEKLFF; CDR3 DNA: TGTGCCAGCAGCCCGGACGCTCAACCAGTCTATAATGAAAAACTGTTTTTT
V gene: TRBV18; J gene: TRBJ1-5; D gene: TRBD1; CDR3 length: 15; clone size: once; CDR3 protein: CASSPGQVSNQPQHF; CDR3 DNA: TGTGCCAGCTCTCCGGGACAGGTTAGCAATCAGCCCCAGCATTTT
V gene: TRBV6-5; J gene: TRBJ1-1; D gene: -; CDR3 length: 13; clone size: -; CDR3 protein: CASSTVRNTEAFF; CDR3 DNA: TGTGCCAGTTCGACAGTCCGGAACACTGAAGCTTTCTTT
V gene: TRBV2; J gene: TRBJ1-2; D gene: -; CDR3 length: 13; clone size: -; CDR3 protein: CASSEGSNYGYTF; CDR3 DNA: TGTGCCAGTTCTGAGGGCTCTAACTATGGCTACACCTTC
V gene: TRBV5-1; J gene: TRBJ2-7; D gene: -; CDR3 length: 15; clone size: -; CDR3 protein: CASSLSDGVPYEQYF; CDR3 DNA: TGCGCCAGCAGCTTGTCCGACGGGGTTCCCTACGAGCAGTACTTC
V gene: TRBV27; J gene: TRBJ2-1; D gene: TRBD2; CDR3 length: 15; clone size: -; CDR3 protein: CASSFGLAGLNEQFF; CDR3 DNA: TGTGCCAGCAGTTTTGGGCTAGCGGGACTCAATGAGCAGTTCTTC
V gene: TRBV30; J gene: TRBJ2-4; D gene: -; CDR3 length: 14; clone size: -; CDR3 protein: CAWSVIGGANIQYF; CDR3 DNA: TGTGCCTGGAGTGTAATAGGGGGTGCGAACATTCAGTACTTC
V gene: TRBV5-1; J gene: TRBJ2-5; D gene: -; CDR3 length: 16; clone size: -; CDR3 protein: CASSWGGGTVQETQYF; CDR3 DNA: TGCGCCAGCAGCTGGGGAGGTGGGACAGTACAAGAGACCCAGTACTTC
V gene: TRBV30; J gene: TRBJ2-3; D gene: TRBD2; CDR3 length: 15; clone size: once; CDR3 protein: CAWRTTSGRGHTQYF; CDR3 DNA: TGTGCCTGGAGGACTACTAGCGGGAGGGGTCATACGCAGTATTTT
V gene: TRBV2; J gene: TRBJ1-2; D gene: -; CDR3 length: 14; clone size: -; CDR3 protein: CASSEAGQIYGYTF; CDR3 DNA: TGTGCCAGCAGTGAAGCCGGACAGATCTATGGCTACACCTTC
V gene: TRBV5-8; J gene: TRBJ1-6; D gene: -; CDR3 length: 15; clone size: -; CDR3 protein: CASSTEGTIKGSLHF; CDR3 DNA: TGTGCCAGCAGCACCGAAGGGACAATTAAGGGGTCCCTCCACTTT